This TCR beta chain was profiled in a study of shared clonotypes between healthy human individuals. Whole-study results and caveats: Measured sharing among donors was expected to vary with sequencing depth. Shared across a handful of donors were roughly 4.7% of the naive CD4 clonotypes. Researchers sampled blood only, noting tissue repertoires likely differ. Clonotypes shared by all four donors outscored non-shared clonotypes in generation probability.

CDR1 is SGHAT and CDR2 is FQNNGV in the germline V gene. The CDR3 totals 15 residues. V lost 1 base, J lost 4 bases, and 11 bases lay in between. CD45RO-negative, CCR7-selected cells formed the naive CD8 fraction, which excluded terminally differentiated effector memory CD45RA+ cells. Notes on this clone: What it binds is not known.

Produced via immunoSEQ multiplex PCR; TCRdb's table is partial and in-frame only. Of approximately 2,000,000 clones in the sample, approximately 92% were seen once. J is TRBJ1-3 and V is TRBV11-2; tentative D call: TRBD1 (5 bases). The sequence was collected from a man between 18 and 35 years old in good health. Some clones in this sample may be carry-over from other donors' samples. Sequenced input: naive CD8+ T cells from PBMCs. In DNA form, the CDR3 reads TGTGCCAGCAGCTTAGGTCCAGGGCTCGGAAACACCATATATTTT. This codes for CASSLGPGLGNTIYF.